The 2 T cell receptor beta chains listed next were all sequenced from one sample in a study of T cells in localized non-small cell lung cancer. TCRdb's table, derived via immunoSEQ multiplex PCR, lists solely in-frame clones and lacks some. The repertoire consists of around 31,000 clones, with nearly 90% occurring once and the leading ten covering about a tenth. Sequenced here: peripheral blood, sampled before any cancer treatment. The source is a woman aged 35 to 69 with stage I lung adenocarcinoma.

The rearrangement joins TRBV10-2 to TRBJ1-1, with D possibly matching TRBD1 (6 bases). The CDR3 runs 16 residues. Germline values: CDR1 WSHSY, CDR2 SAAADI. The V gene lost 8 bases and the J gene lost 0 bases, with 19 bases spanning the gap. The CDR3 region is CASSWDHRVMNTEAFF. The CDR3 region has the DNA TGCGCCAGCTCCTGGGACCACAGGGTCATGAACACTGAAGCTTTCTTT.

This chain connects TRBV5-4 to TRBJ2-5, with TRBD2 as a possible D gene (6 bases). CDR1 and CDR2 (germline): SGHNT, YYREEE (reference sequence). Trimming removed 4 bases at V and 5 bases at J, with 15 bases between. The CDR3 spans 14 residues. The CDR3 protein is CASSATTRSETQYF. The CDR3 DNA is TGTGCCAGCAGCGCGACGACTAGGTCGGAGACCCAGTACTTC.